The rows below give T cell receptor beta chains drawn from one sample of a study of cytomegalovirus exposure and HLA in healthy donors. TCRdb's copy holds only in-frame clones and misses some; the assay was immunoSEQ multiplex PCR. This table holds under 200,000 clones, around two thirds found once. The specimen sequenced was PBMCs. Receptors were obtained from a man aged 40-55 years in good health and CMV-seronegative. Both conserved end residues are part of each CDR3. D genes are given only for firm matches. Rows give clone size only sometimes, using once, few, many, or a class for an expanded clone.

V	J	size	D	CDR3	DNA
TRBV5-1	TRBJ2-5	NA	TRBD2	CASSTLAGGPETQYF	TGCGCCAGCAGCACCCTAGCGGGAGGGCCGGAGACCCAGTACTTC
TRBV6-5	TRBJ2-4	few	NA	CASSSSLGNENIQYF	TGTGCCAGCAGCTCATCTCTCGGGAATGAAAACATTCAGTACTTC
TRBV5-4	TRBJ2-7	NA	NA	CASSLGQPYYEQYF	TGTGCCAGCAGCTTGGGACAGCCCTACTACGAGCAGTACTTC
TRBV18	TRBJ1-2	NA	TRBD1	CASSPRWGQDVVGYTF	TGTGCCAGCTCACCCCGATGGGGACAGGATGTTGTCGGCTACACCTTC
TRBV30	TRBJ1-1	NA	NA	CAWSVGGRGTEAFF	TGTGCCTGGAGTGTGGGGGGGCGCGGTACTGAAGCTTTCTTT
TRBV5-4	TRBJ2-7	once	TRBD1	CASSLGGQGDYEQYF	TGTGCCAGCAGCTTGGGTGGACAGGGCGACTACGAGCAGTACTTC
TRBV19	TRBJ1-2	few	TRBD1	CASRTPGQGKNGYTF	TGTGCCAGTAGAACCCCGGGACAGGGGAAGAATGGCTACACCTTC
TRBV5-1	TRBJ1-4	NA	NA	CASSLDIGAATNEKLFF	TGCGCCAGCAGCTTGGATATTGGGGCCGCAACTAATGAAAAACTGTTTTTT
TRBV5-1	TRBJ2-7	few	TRBD1	CASSPDRGWLQYF	TGCGCCAGCAGCCCGGACAGGGGATGGTTGCAGTACTTC
TRBV4-1	TRBJ2-7	NA	TRBD1	CASSLGQGAREQYF	TGCGCCAGCAGCCTTGGACAGGGGGCGAGGGAGCAGTACTTC
TRBV7-2	TRBJ2-7	NA	TRBD2	CASSLVRGASYEQYF	TGTGCCAGCAGCTTGGTGCGGGGGGCTTCCTACGAGCAGTACTTC
TRBV19	TRBJ1-4	NA	NA	CASSNGQLNEKLFF	TGTGCCAGTAGTAACGGACAGCTCAATGAAAAACTGTTTTTT
TRBV5-4	TRBJ1-6	few	NA	CASSSRQDANSPLHF	TGTGCCAGCAGCTCCCGACAGGACGCGAACTCACCCCTCCACTTT
TRBV7-8	TRBJ1-4	few	TRBD1	CASSHWTGNEKLFF	TGTGCCAGCAGCCATTGGACAGGCAATGAAAAACTGTTTTTT
TRBV7-2	TRBJ2-1	NA	TRBD2	CASSLGTSLYNEQFF	TGTGCCAGCAGCCTCGGGACTAGCTTGTACAATGAGCAGTTCTTC
TRBV5-4	TRBJ2-1	NA	NA	CASSSLREKETLGQFF	TGTGCCAGCAGCTCGCTTCGGGAGAAGGAGACTTTAGGGCAGTTCTTC
TRBV28	TRBJ1-2	few	NA	CASLRGTEGDGYTF	TGTGCCAGCCTACGTGGAACAGAGGGGGATGGCTACACCTTC
TRBV5-1	TRBJ2-7	few	NA	CASRNTGTTNEQYF	TGCGCCAGCAGAAACACCGGGACAACTAACGAGCAGTACTTC
TRBV6-1	TRBJ1-5	NA	NA	CASSPGLGNQPQHF	TGTGCCAGCAGTCCAGGTCTCGGCAATCAGCCCCAGCATTTT
TRBV5-1	TRBJ2-7	NA	NA	CASSLEGQSYEQYF	TGCGCCAGCAGCTTGGAGGGACAAAGCTACGAGCAGTACTTC
TRBV12-5	TRBJ1-5	NA	NA	CASGLSAGQPQHF	TGTGCTAGTGGTTTGTCGGCGGGTCAGCCCCAGCATTTT
TRBV7-9	TRBJ2-5	NA	NA	CASSLRGMEETQYF	TGTGCCAGCAGCTTAAGAGGAATGGAAGAGACCCAGTACTTC
TRBV7-2	TRBJ2-7	NA	NA	CASSSVYEQYF	TGTGCCAGCAGCTCGGTCTACGAGCAGTACTTC
TRBV27	TRBJ2-1	NA	TRBD2	CASSSSGGPYNEQFF	TGTGCCAGCAGTTCCAGCGGGGGGCCCTACAATGAGCAGTTCTTC
TRBV5-1	TRBJ1-4	NA	TRBD1	CASRATGGSEKLFF	TGCGCCAGCAGGGCGACAGGGGGCAGTGAAAAACTGTTTTTT
TRBV2	TRBJ2-5	few	TRBD2	CASSEIAGETQYF	TGTGCCAGCAGTGAGATAGCGGGGGAGACCCAGTACTTC
TRBV28	TRBJ2-2	few	NA	CASSLTGELFF	TGTGCCAGCAGCTTGACCGGGGAGCTGTTTTTT
TRBV11-2	TRBJ2-7	NA	TRBD2	CASSYRGRGGAYEQYF	TGTGCCAGCAGCTATAGGGGGCGGGGGGGTGCCTACGAGCAGTACTTC
TRBV5-1	TRBJ2-3	NA	NA	CASSFGSGGLTDTQYF	TGCGCCAGCAGCTTCGGGTCCGGGGGGCTCACAGATACGCAGTATTTT
TRBV30	TRBJ2-1	NA	TRBD2	CAWNSGGAREQFF	TGTGCCTGGAATAGCGGGGGGGCCCGGGAGCAGTTCTTC
TRBV30	TRBJ1-5	few	TRBD1	CAWSEDRGNGNQPQHF	TGTGCCTGGAGTGAAGACAGGGGGAATGGCAATCAGCCCCAGCATTTT
TRBV12-5	TRBJ1-1	NA	NA	CASGTGRGDTEAFF	TGTGCTAGTGGTACCGGCCGGGGGGACACTGAAGCTTTCTTT
TRBV5-6	TRBJ2-5	NA	TRBD1	CASSFGTGGSQETQYF	TGTGCCAGCAGCTTCGGGACAGGGGGGTCCCAAGAGACCCAGTACTTC
TRBV5-8	TRBJ2-5	NA	NA	CASSRSGVETQYF	TGTGCCAGCAGCAGGTCAGGGGTAGAGACCCAGTACTTC
TRBV7-8	TRBJ2-1	few	NA	CASSGGKGRTEQFF	TGTGCCAGCAGCGGGGGGAAGGGGAGAACTGAGCAGTTCTTC
TRBV9	TRBJ2-7	NA	NA	CASSVSRDNYEQYF	TGTGCCAGCAGCGTCAGCCGTGACAACTACGAGCAGTACTTC
TRBV4-1	TRBJ1-4	NA	NA	CASSQGGIWTATNEKLFF	TGCGCCAGCAGCCAAGGTGGGATTTGGACAGCAACTAATGAAAAACTGTTTTTT
TRBV5-1	TRBJ2-5	NA	TRBD2	CASIGLAGGPNQETQYF	TGCGCCAGCATTGGACTAGCGGGGGGCCCCAACCAAGAGACCCAGTACTTC
TRBV7-2	TRBJ2-3	NA	TRBD1	CASSWGQGAGDTQYF	TGTGCCAGCAGCTGGGGACAGGGGGCGGGAGATACGCAGTATTTT
TRBV7-3	TRBJ2-2	NA	NA	CASSLTIQTGVRGELFF	TGTGCCAGCAGCTTAACGATTCAAACAGGAGTTAGGGGGGAGCTGTTTTTT
TRBV15	TRBJ2-7	NA	NA	CATSRDMYDYEQYF	TGTGCCACCAGCAGAGATATGTATGACTACGAGCAGTACTTC
TRBV18	TRBJ2-5	NA	NA	CASSLAVQETQYF	TGTGCCAGCTCGCTAGCCGTTCAAGAGACCCAGTACTTC
TRBV29-1	TRBJ2-7	NA	NA	CSVEDLSDPYEQYF	TGCAGCGTTGAAGATCTATCCGATCCTTACGAGCAGTACTTC
TRBV6-6	TRBJ1-1	NA	TRBD1	CASSYVAGQGEAFF	TGTGCCAGCAGTTACGTTGCGGGACAGGGTGAAGCTTTCTTT
TRBV5-1	TRBJ1-6	once	NA	CASSLDLSDYNSPLHF	TGCGCCAGCAGCTTGGATCTGTCAGATTACAATTCACCCCTCCACTTT
TRBV30	TRBJ2-7	NA	TRBD2	CAWSGGGEQYF	TGTGCCTGGAGTGGGGGGGGCGAGCAGTACTTC
TRBV30	TRBJ2-3	NA	NA	CAWIGRNTDTQYF	TGTGCCTGGATCGGCAGGAACACAGATACGCAGTATTTT
TRBV7-9	TRBJ2-2	NA	TRBD2	CASSLPSGRAAGELFF	TGTGCCAGCAGCTTACCTAGCGGGAGGGCCGCCGGGGAGCTGTTTTTT
TRBV29-1	TRBJ2-7	NA	NA	CSVALHSTYEQYF	TGCAGCGTTGCTCTGCACAGTACCTACGAGCAGTACTTC
TRBV7-6	TRBJ1-3	few	TRBD1	CASSPDRSGNTIYF	TGTGCCAGCAGCCCGGACAGGTCTGGAAACACCATATATTTT